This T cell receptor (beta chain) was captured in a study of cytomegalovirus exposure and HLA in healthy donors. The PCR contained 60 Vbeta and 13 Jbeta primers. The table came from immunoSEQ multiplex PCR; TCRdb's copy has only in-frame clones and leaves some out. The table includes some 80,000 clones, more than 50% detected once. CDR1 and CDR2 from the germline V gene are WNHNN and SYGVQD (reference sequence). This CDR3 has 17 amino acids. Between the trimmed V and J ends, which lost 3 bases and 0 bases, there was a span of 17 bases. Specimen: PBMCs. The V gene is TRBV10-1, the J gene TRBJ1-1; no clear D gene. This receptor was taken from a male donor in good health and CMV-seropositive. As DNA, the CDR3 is TGCGCCAGCAGTGAAACCTATAACAGAGCTATGAACACTGAAGCTTTCTTT. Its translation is CASSETYNRAMNTEAFF.